Listed here are 13 T cell receptor beta chains from one sample, sequenced in a study of PD-1 blockade in classical Hodgkin lymphoma. Relapse after autologous stem cell transplantation occurred in every patient, and brentuximab vedotin exposure varied. Using immunoSEQ multiplex PCR, the repertoire was profiled, and TCRdb retains in-frame clones only, with some absent. The sample lists about 17,000 clones, more than 60% occurring once. This specimen was peripheral blood mononuclear cells (PBMCs), taken at baseline. The receptors originated from a human donor with classical Hodgkin lymphoma.

The chain recombines TRBV27 with TRBJ1-2, with 9 bases that match TRBD1. CDR3 size: 15 residues. Germline V CDR1 and CDR2: MNHEY, SMNVEV (reference sequence). Unmatched junction bases numbered 11, after V lost 6 bases and J lost 6 bases. This CDR3 is CASRKWDREGNGYTF. In DNA, the CDR3 is TGTGCCAGCAGAAAATGGGACAGGGAGGGGAATGGCTACACCTTC.

The J gene is TRBJ2-5, the V gene TRBV7-8; 12 bases agree with TRBD2. Trimming removed 4 bases from V and 4 bases from J; junction bases left unmatched: 1. This CDR3 has 14 amino acids. Germline CDR1 reads SGHVS; CDR2 reads FQNEAQ. CDR3 in DNA: TGTGCCAGCAGCTCTAGCGGGGGGGGAGAGACCCAGTACTTC. Its translation is CASSSSGGGETQYF.

This chain joins TRBV6-1 and TRBJ2-7; D is undetermined. This CDR3 is 12 amino acids long. V gave up 8 bases and J gave up 1 base, with 9 bases separating them. Germline V CDR1 and CDR2: MNHNS, SASEGT. The CDR3 is CASDIGSYEQYF. The CDR3 DNA sequence: TGTGCCAGCGACATAGGGTCCTACGAGCAGTACTTC.

The J gene is TRBJ2-1, the V gene TRBV1; the table assigns TRBD2, which was not confirmed against the DNA. TRBV1 is annotated as a pseudogene. The CDR3 loop spans 17 amino acids. CDR3 coding DNA: TGCACCAGCAGCCCCTCTCTGGACTGGAGCTCCTACAATGAGCAGTTCTTC. As protein: CTSSPSLDWSSYNEQFF.

The V call is TRBV5-5, the J call TRBJ2-1; TRBD2 matches at 12 bases. Trimming cost V 4 bases and J 2 bases; bases outside gene matches: 1. The germline V gene has CDR1 SGHKS and CDR2 YYEKEE (reference sequence). CDR3 length: 15 residues. The CDR3 nucleotides read TGTGCCAGCAGCCCTAGCGGGGGGGCCTACAATGAGCAGTTCTTC. Residues: CASSPSGGAYNEQFF.

This chain links TRBV18 with TRBJ1-2, with 9 bases aligning to TRBD1. This CDR3 comprises 16 residues. Germline assignment: CDR1 KGHSH and CDR2 LQKENI. J gave up 4 bases and V 5 bases, and 11 bases lay outside the gene matches. Written as DNA, the CDR3 is TGTGCCAGCTCAACCTTTCGGGGACAGGGCAGCTATGGCTACACCTTC. It translates to CASSTFRGQGSYGYTF.

This chain uses TRBV4-1 with TRBJ2-7; D is perhaps TRBD1 (5 bases). CDR1 MGHRA and CDR2 YSYEKL come from the germline V gene. The CDR3 is 13 amino acids. V lost 4 bases and J lost 2, with 9 bases in between. CDR3 nucleotides: TGCGCCAGCAGCCTCGACAGTACCTACGAGCAGTACTTC. It specifies CASSLDSTYEQYF.

V gene TRBV19 combines with J gene TRBJ1-4, with no clear D. The V end lost 4 bases, the J end lost 0 bases, and 6 bases lay between the germline ends. The CDR3 covers 14 residues. CDR1 is LNHDA, CDR2 SQIVND, per germline (reference sequence). The CDR3: CASSNWPTNEKLFF. The CDR3 region has the DNA TGTGCCAGTAGTAATTGGCCAACTAATGAAAAACTGTTTTTT.

V and J are TRBV7-6 and TRBJ2-1, with 11 bases fitting TRBD2. V trimming: 5 bases; J trimming: 8 bases; junction bases outside the gene matches: 11. Germline CDR1 SGHVS, CDR2 FNYEAQ. This CDR3 is 16 amino acids long. The CDR3: CASSQSSGGLGHEQFF. In DNA, the CDR3 is TGTGCCAGCAGCCAATCTAGCGGGGGGCTGGGGCATGAGCAGTTCTTC.

The V call is TRBV20-1, the J call TRBJ1-1, with D perhaps matching TRBD1 (5 bases). The CDR3 extends over 10 amino acids. Trimming took off 5 bases at V and 13 bases at J, with 14 bases between the two ends. The V gene's germline CDR1 is DFQATT and CDR2 SNEGSKA (reference sequence). The CDR3 DNA sequence: TGCAGTGCTTCCGGGACTTTGAGTTTCTTT. It yields the protein CSASGTLSFF.

This clone rates as medium-sized (0.01 to 0.1%). The chain links TRBV6-5 to TRBJ1-1; no clear D. With 6 bases removed from V and 1 base from J, the gap between germline ends came to 12 bases. This CDR3 is 14 amino acids long. From germline, CDR1 is MNHEY and CDR2 SVGAGI. The CDR3 loop is CASSSRVGNTEAFF. The CDR3 bases are TGTGCCAGCAGCTCTCGCGTGGGGAACACTGAAGCTTTCTTT.

This rearrangement joins TRBV18 to TRBJ1-3; TRBD1 might be the D (6 bases). The V gene's germline CDR1 is KGHSH and CDR2 LQKENI. This CDR3 region has 17 residues. V lost 0 bases and J 0 bases, leaving 12 bases between the germline ends. The CDR3 spells CASSPPRGADSGNTIYF. DNA of the CDR3: TGTGCCAGCTCACCACCGAGGGGGGCCGACTCTGGAAACACCATATATTTT.

This clone was seen a single time. This sequence joins TRBV5-4 and TRBJ1-6; D is unclear. The germline V and J ends were trimmed by 7 bases and 8 bases, with 19 bases remaining between them. In germline, CDR1 is SGHNT, CDR2 YYREEE (reference sequence). The CDR3 extends over 15 amino acids. The CDR3 is CASSPTREGYSPLHF. The CDR3 nucleotides are TGTGCCAGCTCACCGACGCGGGAGGGATATTCACCCCTCCACTTT.